The entry below gives a single TCR beta chain sequence along with its context. This sample is drawn from a study of T cells in placental villitis. The libraries were made with immunoSEQ v4. The assay was immunoSEQ multiplex PCR, and TCRdb's table has in-frame clones only and misses some. The sample holds more than 2,500 clones, 65% to 75% seen once. The sequenced sample was placental tissue containing maternal and fetal cells. The TCR was taken from a human patient with infectious villitis; the placental T cells may come from both mother and fetus.

The DNA for the CDR3 is TGTGCCAGCAGCGTAGATCAGGGGAACACTGAAGCTTTCTTT. Amino acid sequence: CASSVDQGNTEAFF. The genes are TRBV9 and TRBJ1-1, with D tentatively TRBD1 (5 bases). Looked up from germline, CDR1 is SGDLS and CDR2 is YYNGEE. The CDR3 consists of 14 residues. Trimming shortened V by 0 bases and J by 1 base, and 7 bases separated the two germline ends.